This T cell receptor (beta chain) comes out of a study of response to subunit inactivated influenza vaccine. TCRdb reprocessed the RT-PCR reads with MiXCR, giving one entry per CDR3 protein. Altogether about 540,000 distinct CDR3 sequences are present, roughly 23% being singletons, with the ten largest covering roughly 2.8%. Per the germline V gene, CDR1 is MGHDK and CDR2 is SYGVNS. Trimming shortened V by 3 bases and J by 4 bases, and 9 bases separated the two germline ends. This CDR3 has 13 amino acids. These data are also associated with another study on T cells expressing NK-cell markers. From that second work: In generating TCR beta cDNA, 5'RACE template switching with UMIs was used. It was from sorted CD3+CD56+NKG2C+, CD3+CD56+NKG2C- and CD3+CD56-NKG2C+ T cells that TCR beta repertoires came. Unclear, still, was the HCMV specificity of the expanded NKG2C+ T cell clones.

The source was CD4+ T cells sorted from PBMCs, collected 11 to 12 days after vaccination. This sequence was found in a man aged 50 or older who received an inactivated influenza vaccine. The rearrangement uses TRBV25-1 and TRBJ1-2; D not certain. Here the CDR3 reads CASSDYTGYGYTF. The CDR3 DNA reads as TGTGCCAGCAGTGATTATACCGGCTATGGCTACACCTTC.